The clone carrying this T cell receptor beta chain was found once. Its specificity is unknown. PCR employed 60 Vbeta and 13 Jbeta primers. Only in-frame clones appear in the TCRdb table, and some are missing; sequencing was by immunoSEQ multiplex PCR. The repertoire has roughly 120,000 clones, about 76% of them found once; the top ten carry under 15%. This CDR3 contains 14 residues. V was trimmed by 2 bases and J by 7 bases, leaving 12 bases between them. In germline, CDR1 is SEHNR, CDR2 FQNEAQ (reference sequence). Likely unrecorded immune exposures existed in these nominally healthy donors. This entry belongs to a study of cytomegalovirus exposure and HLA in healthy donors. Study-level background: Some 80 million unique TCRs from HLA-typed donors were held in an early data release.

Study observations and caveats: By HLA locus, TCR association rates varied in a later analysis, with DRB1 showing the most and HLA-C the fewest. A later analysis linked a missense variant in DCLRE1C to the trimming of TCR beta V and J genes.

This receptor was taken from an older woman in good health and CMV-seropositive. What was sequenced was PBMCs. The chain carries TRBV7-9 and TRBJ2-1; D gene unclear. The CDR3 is CASSLSWSGNEQFF. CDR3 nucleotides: TGTGCCAGCAGCTTATCTTGGTCGGGTAATGAGCAGTTCTTC.